This T cell receptor (beta chain) was identified during a study of cytomegalovirus exposure and HLA in healthy donors. Across the whole study: The platform used for the approximately 120 validation repertoires matched that of the approximately 670 first-cohort repertoires, a later analysis reported.

Points from the study as a whole: The study flagged about 160 TCR beta chains as cytomegalovirus-associated.

A remark on this clone: Its antigen is undetermined.

Profiled with immunoSEQ multiplex PCR; TCRdb holds only in-frame clones, not every one. The sample lists about 280,000 clones; over 75% were seen once. The CDR3 is made up of 11 amino acids. Germline V gene sequence: CDR1 DFQATT, CDR2 SNEGSKA (reference sequence). V lost 3 bases, J lost 5 bases, and 7 bases lay in between. This rearrangement joins TRBV20-1 to TRBJ2-5; D unresolved. The clonotype originates from a young woman in good health and CMV-seronegative. Material: PBMCs. The DNA for the CDR3 is TGCAGTGCTAGGACTGCGGAGACCCAGTACTTC. Translating gives CSARTAETQYF.